A single sample is the source of the 8 T cell receptor beta chains below, sequenced in a study of T-cell reconstitution after alpha-beta-depleted transplantation in children. Preparation of the TCRbeta library involved a method that used unique molecular identifiers. TCRdb re-derived calls from the PCR reads in MiXCR, one entry per CDR3 protein. The repertoire holds about 240,000 distinct CDR3 sequences, with roughly 24% as singletons. The sequencing here drew on PBMCs, taken before TCRalphabeta/CD19-depleted stem cell transplant. All receptors derive from a girl aged 2-10 years with Fanconi anemia, due to receive a stem cell transplant.

The sample holds many counts of this clonotype. The rearrangement links TRBV25-1 to TRBJ2-3; 8 nucleotides line up with TRBD2. The CDR3 is 16 amino acids. V was pared by 6 bases and J by 2 bases, with 10 bases of the junction left unmatched. The germline gives CDR1 MGHDK, CDR2 SYGVNS. The CDR3 region has the DNA TGTGCCAGCAGCTCAATTCGGGGGGGAACCACAGATACGCAGTATTTT. This sequence encodes CASSSIRGGTTDTQYF.

The V and J genes are TRBV10-3 and TRBJ2-1; D tentatively reads TRBD1 or TRBD2 (6 bases each). V dropped 4 bases and J dropped 0 bases, with 16 bases sitting between them. The CDR3 has 17 residues. CDR1 and CDR2 from the germline V gene are ENHRY and SYGVKD. CDR3 sequence: CAISVLRGPSSYNEQFF. CDR3 nucleotide sequence: TGTGCCATCAGTGTTCTCCGGGGGCCCAGCTCCTACAATGAGCAGTTCTTC.

V and J are TRBV20-1 and TRBJ2-7; D not certain. The CDR3 covers 12 residues. CDR1 and CDR2 from the germline V gene are DFQATT and SNEGSKA (reference sequence). The ends were cut back, 2 bases at V and 2 bases at J, with 7 bases in the middle. The CDR3 bases are TGCAGTGCTAGAACCAGAACCTACGAGCAGTACTTC. Translation: CSARTRTYEQYF.

This clonotype was seen many times. V usage is TRBV12-3 or TRBV12-4 and J usage is TRBJ2-5; TRBD1 is a possible D gene (6 bases). V was trimmed by 5 bases and J by 5 bases, leaving 15 bases between them. The CDR3 spans 14 residues. The CDR3 here is CASSRNRVVETQYF. As DNA, the CDR3 is TGTGCCAGCAGTAGGAACAGGGTAGTGGAGACCCAGTACTTC.

At least ten counts were recorded for this clonotype. This chain uses TRBV15 with TRBJ2-2, with a possible D match to TRBD2 (5 bases). Deletions cut 1 base from V and 8 bases from J, with 5 bases between. Germline V CDR1 and CDR2: LNHNV, YYDKDF (reference sequence). The CDR3 contains 12 residues. The CDR3 reads CATSRGGGELFF. As DNA, the CDR3 is TGTGCCACCAGCAGAGGCGGGGGGGAGCTGTTTTTT.

This clonotype was counted ten times or more. The chain couples TRBV29-1 to TRBJ2-7; 9 nucleotides align to TRBD1. Germline CDR1 SQVTM, CDR2 ANQGSEA. The CDR3 runs to 13 residues. V trimming: 3 bases; J trimming: 3 bases; junction bases outside the gene matches: 3. The CDR3 nucleotides are TGCAGCGTTGAGGGGACAGGGAACTACGAGCAGTACTTC. Its translation is CSVEGTGNYEQYF.

This clonotype has a handful of counts. The gene calls are TRBV6-1 and TRBJ2-5; 7 bases align to TRBD1. Germline assignment: CDR1 MNHNS and CDR2 SASEGT. Trimming cost V 8 bases and J 2 bases; bases outside gene matches: 5. The CDR3 spans 13 residues. CDR3 bases: TGTGCCAGCCAGAAACAGGGGCAAGAGACCCAGTACTTC. This codes for CASQKQGQETQYF.

V is TRBV25-1 and J is TRBJ1-5, with D unresolved. V lost 1 base to trimming and J lost 5 bases, with 9 bases between them. The CDR3 has 14 residues. The germline V gene has CDR1 MGHDK and CDR2 SYGVNS. Written as DNA, the CDR3 is TGTGCCAGCAGTGAATGGGGAGAACATCAGCCCCAGCATTTT. This translates into CASSEWGEHQPQHF.